This T cell receptor beta chain emerged from a study of CD8 T cells in Susac syndrome. Random hexamers primed reverse transcription of about 0.5 to 1 ug RNA. MiXCR, applied by TCRdb to the immunoSEQ multiplex PCR reads, yields one record per CDR3 protein. This table has 250,000 to 300,000 distinct CDR3 sequences, over 75% appearing once. While CD8+ and CD4+ T cells were isolated negatively, TEMRA cells were enriched by FACS. This clonotype was obtained from a human donor with multiple sclerosis. The specimen was CD8+ T cells from PBMCs.

The CDR3 DNA reads TGTGCCAGCAGTTTACGCGGCAGGGCTCACGAGCAGTACTTC. Its protein product is CASSLRGRAHEQYF. The rearrangement joins TRBV27 to TRBJ2-7, with a tentative D call TRBD1 (5 bases). CDR3 size: 14 residues. Between the trimmed V and J ends, which lost 2 bases and 5 bases, there was a span of 13 bases. Germline V gene data show CDR1 as MNHEY and CDR2 as SMNVEV (reference sequence).